The 22 T cell receptor beta chains below come from one sample, sequenced in a study of blood T cell repertoires in COVID-19. Some clones are missing from TCRdb's copy, which holds only in-frame ones; the method was immunoSEQ multiplex PCR. In the table there are approximately 360,000 clones, over 75% of which are singletons. The sequencing sample was made of PBMCs or T cells enriched from blood (not recorded which). The receptors were sampled from a woman aged 25 to 39 with acute COVID-19.

The rearrangement joins TRBV6-2 or TRBV6-3 to TRBJ2-7; D remains ambiguous. The CDR3 length is 12 residues. CDR1 is MNHEY, CDR2 SVGEGT, per germline. V shed 4 bases and J shed 2 bases, with 6 bases lying between them. CDR3: CASSSLTYEQYF. The CDR3, as DNA: TGTGCCAGCAGTTCTTTAACCTACGAGCAGTACTTC.

The CDR3 DNA is TGTGCTAGTGGAGACCCGGACAGAACGAACACTGAAGCTTTCTTT. This codes for CASGDPDRTNTEAFF. This sequence joins TRBV12-5 and TRBJ1-1; D might be TRBD1 (6 bases). The ends were cut back, 6 bases at V and 1 base at J, with 15 bases in the middle. This CDR3 spans 15 amino acids. The germline CDR1 and CDR2 sequences are LGHNT and FRNRAP.

The rearrangement joins TRBV3-1 (or the pseudogene TRBV3-2) to TRBJ1-2; the D is unclear. From germline, CDR1 is LGHDT and CDR2 YNNKEL (reference sequence). CDR3 size: 13 residues. V was shortened by 1 base and J by 7 bases, with 10 bases between the two germline ends. The CDR3 spells CASSQANPGGYTF. CDR3 DNA sequence: TGTGCCAGCAGCCAAGCGAACCCGGGTGGCTACACCTTC.

The chain uses TRBV19 and TRBJ1-2, with D possibly TRBD1 on 5 matching bases. The CDR3 consists of 11 residues. Per the germline V gene, CDR1 is LNHDA and CDR2 is SQIVND (reference sequence). CDR3 residues: CGTRLGEGYTF. CDR3 DNA: TGTGGGACACGGCTTGGAGAGGGCTACACCTTC.

J is TRBJ1-2 and V is TRBV2; the match to TRBD1 covers 12 bases. Trimming removed 4 bases from V and 8 bases from J; junction bases left unmatched: 8. Germline loops: CDR1 SNHLY, CDR2 FYNNEI. The CDR3 length is 15 residues. The CDR3 region is CASSAQGQGAAGYTF. CDR3 DNA sequence: TGTGCCAGCAGTGCCCAGGGACAGGGGGCTGCCGGCTACACCTTC. The full variable domain, with the rest looked up from reference TRBV2 and TRBJ1-2, is EPEVTQTPSHQVTQMGQEVILRCVPISNHLYFYWYRQILGQKVEFLVSFYNNEISEKSEIFDDQFSVERPDGSNFTLKIRSTKLEDSAMYFCASSAQGQGAAGYTFGSGTRLTVV.

A single count supports this clone. The chain carries TRBV2 and TRBJ1-3; TRBD1 matches at 7 bases. Germline V gene data show CDR1 as SNHLY and CDR2 as FYNNEI. With V trimmed by 6 bases and J by 1 base, 6 bases remained unmatched. The CDR3 covers 15 residues. CDR3 amino acids: CASSLGQSSGNTIYF. The DNA for the CDR3 is TGTGCCAGCAGCCTGGGACAGTCATCTGGAAACACCATATATTTT.

Written as DNA, the CDR3 is TGCGCCAGCAGCTTGGGTAGCACAGGTCCCGGGGGGAACACTGAAGCTTTCTTT. Protein product: CASSLGSTGPGGNTEAFF. V gene TRBV5-1 combines with J gene TRBJ1-1; tentatively, D is TRBD1 (5 bases). This CDR3 comprises 18 residues. CDR1 and CDR2 from the germline V gene are SGHRS and YFSETQ. V lost 0 bases to trimming and J lost 1 base, with 19 bases between them.

The chain recombines TRBV30 with TRBJ1-5; tentatively, D is TRBD1 (6 bases). The CDR3 spans 13 residues. Trimming took off 4 bases at V and 5 bases at J, with 12 bases between the two ends. The germline CDR1 and CDR2 sequences are GTSNPN and SVGIG (reference sequence). The CDR3 loop reads CAWTEGGDQPQHF. The CDR3, as DNA: TGTGCCTGGACAGAGGGGGGGGATCAGCCCCAGCATTTT.

This rearrangement joins TRBV7-2 to TRBJ1-5; tentatively, D is TRBD1 (5 bases). Trimming removed 1 base at V and 6 bases at J, with 7 bases between. The CDR3 extends over 13 amino acids. The V gene's germline CDR1 is SGHTA and CDR2 FQGNSA. The CDR3 here is CASSLGGSQPQHF. CDR3 DNA sequence: TGTGCCAGCAGCTTAGGGGGCAGTCAGCCCCAGCATTTT. The variable domain in full, with the rest retrieved from reference TRBV7-2 and TRBJ1-5, is GAGVSQSPSNKVTEKGKDVELRCDPISGHTALYWYRQSLGQGLEFLIYFQGNSAPDKSGLPSDRFSAERTGGSVSTLTIQRTQQEDSAVYLCASSLGGSQPQHFGDGTRLSIL.

The V gene is TRBV5-1, the J gene TRBJ2-3; 10 positions agree with TRBD1. Germline V lookup: CDR1 SGHRS, CDR2 YFSETQ. J lost 0 bases, V lost 3 bases, and 10 bases had no gene match. This CDR3 is 18 amino acids long. The CDR3, as DNA: TGCGCCAGCAGCTGGCCCCCTTTGGACAGGGGGAGCACAGATACGCAGTATTTT. Its translation: CASSWPPLDRGSTDTQYF.

This clone was seen a single time. This chain's CDR3 is CASSDRPFYGYTF. CDR3 nucleotides: TGCGCCAGCAGCGACAGGCCTTTCTATGGCTACACCTTC. The V gene is TRBV5-1, the J gene TRBJ1-2, with D perhaps matching TRBD1 (6 bases). CDR3 length: 13 residues. V dropped 4 bases and J dropped 4 bases, with 11 bases sitting between them. Germline lookup yields CDR1 SGHRS and CDR2 YFSETQ.

For this clone: In the same sample, other DNA sequences code for this CDR3. The genes are TRBV3-1 (or the pseudogene TRBV3-2) and TRBJ1-1; D not certain. The CDR3 has 14 amino acids. The V and J ends lost 2 bases and 1 base respectively, with 8 bases between them. Germline V gives CDR1 LGHDT, CDR2 YNNKEL (reference sequence). For the CDR3, the DNA is TGTGCCAGCAGCCAACTAGGTGGGAACACTGAAGCTTTCTTT. Translating it yields CASSQLGGNTEAFF.

The V call is TRBV27, the J call TRBJ2-3; TRBD1 matches 12 bases. The CDR3 is 19 residues long. V lost 5 bases and J lost 2; bases outside the gene matches: 14. Germline CDR1 and CDR2: MNHEY and SMNVEV (reference sequence). The CDR3 spells CASSPPGQGALGPTDTQYF. In nucleotides, the CDR3 is TGTGCCAGCAGTCCACCGGGACAGGGGGCGCTTGGCCCCACAGATACGCAGTATTTT.

The chain is built from TRBV19 and TRBJ1-6, with D unclear. Deletions cut 5 bases from V and 8 bases from J, with 10 bases between. The V gene's germline CDR1 is LNHDA and CDR2 SQIVND (reference sequence). The CDR3 is 13 residues long. The CDR3 nucleotides read TGTGCCAGTAGTCCCGTACTAGATTCACCCCTCCACTTT. As protein: CASSPVLDSPLHF. The variable domain in full, with the rest retrieved from reference TRBV19 and TRBJ1-6, is DGGITQSPKYLFRKEGQNVTLSCEQNLNHDAMYWYRQDPGQGLRLIYYSQIVNDFQKGDIAEGYSVSREKKESFPLTVTSAQKNPTAFYLCASSPVLDSPLHFGNGTRLTVT.

The chain combines TRBV19 with TRBJ2-1; no definite D call. The CDR3 is 14 amino acids. The germline V and J ends were trimmed by 3 bases and 5 bases, with 11 bases remaining between them. Germline CDR1 LNHDA, CDR2 SQIVND (reference sequence). This CDR3 reads CASSISKRNNEQFF. CDR3 coding DNA: TGTGCCAGTAGTATCTCAAAGCGAAACAATGAGCAGTTCTTC.

V and J are TRBV30 and TRBJ1-5; tentative D call: TRBD1 (6 bases). Between the trimmed V and J ends, which lost 3 bases and 7 bases, there was a span of 13 bases. CDR3 length: 13 amino acids. Germline loops: CDR1 GTSNPN, CDR2 SVGIG (reference sequence). This CDR3 reads CAWSEGGAQPQHF. For the CDR3, the DNA is TGTGCCTGGAGCGAGGGGGGGGCACAGCCCCAGCATTTT.

The chain is built from TRBV6-2 or TRBV6-3 and TRBJ2-7, with a weak D call TRBD2 (6 bases). This CDR3 has 14 amino acids. Germline CDR1 reads MNHEY; CDR2 reads SVGEGT. Trimming pared 0 bases from V and 7 bases from J, leaving 13 bases between. Here the CDR3 reads CASSYSSGDSEQYF. The DNA for the CDR3 is TGTGCCAGCAGTTACTCGTCGGGGGATAGTGAGCAGTACTTC.

This clone came up once. This CDR3 reads CASSKLAGDQPQHF. In nucleotides, the CDR3 is TGTGCCAGCAGCAAACTAGCAGGCGATCAGCCCCAGCATTTT. V usage is TRBV21-1 and J usage is TRBJ1-5. TRBV21-1 is a recognized pseudogene. This CDR3 spans 14 amino acids.

The CDR3 DNA is TGTGCCAGCAGTTACGGGACAGGGCATAATTCACCCCTCCACTTT. Translation: CASSYGTGHNSPLHF. The V and J genes are TRBV6-6 and TRBJ1-6; 9 bases are shared with TRBD1. The CDR3 length is 15 residues. The V gene end was trimmed by 2 bases and the J gene end by 5 bases; junction bases not matched to a gene: 1. Germline lookup yields CDR1 MNHNY and CDR2 SVGAGI (reference sequence).

CDR3 nucleotides: TGTGCCAGCAGTGACAGGGCCCGAGGTAATTCACCCCTCCACTTT. Translated: CASSDRARGNSPLHF. The J gene is TRBJ1-6, the V gene TRBV2, with D maybe TRBD1 (5 bases). V gave up 3 bases and J gave up 6 bases, with 12 bases separating them. The V gene's germline CDR1 is SNHLY and CDR2 FYNNEI. The CDR3 extends over 15 amino acids.

The rearrangement uses TRBV4-1 and TRBJ1-6; D gene unclear. The germline CDR1 and CDR2 sequences are MGHRA and YSYEKL. The germline V and J ends were trimmed by 1 base and 9 bases, with 7 bases remaining between them. The CDR3 is 13 residues long. The CDR3: CASSQGGSSPLHF. The CDR3, as DNA: TGCGCCAGCAGCCAAGGAGGGAGTTCACCCCTCCACTTT.

The genes are TRBV5-1 and TRBJ2-3; TRBD2 aligns across 15 bases. The germline V gene encodes CDR1 SGHRS and CDR2 YFSETQ. V shed 4 bases and J 0 bases; nucleotides not matched to a gene: 6. The CDR3 contains 18 residues. CDR3 region: CASSGRTSGGASTDTQYF. The CDR3 DNA reads as TGCGCCAGCAGCGGGCGGACTAGCGGGGGGGCTAGCACAGATACGCAGTATTTT.